The present TCR beta chain was sequenced within a study of T cells in Graves' hyperthyroidism and ophthalmopathy. There are a few counts of this clonotype. V was cut by 6 bases and J by 6 bases, with 14 bases left in between. Germline CDR1 and CDR2: MNHEY and SMNVEV (reference sequence). The CDR3 is 13 residues long. Amplification of TCR beta CDR3 regions was performed using RNA transcripts as template. Primed by the HTBI set, a first-round RT-PCR was run on the TCR CDR3. MiXCR, applied by TCRdb to the multiplex PCR reads, yields one record per CDR3 protein. This sample has 530,000 or so distinct CDR3 sequences, with about 24% found just once.

Sequencing was performed on blood. This sequence joins TRBV27 and TRBJ1-1; the D is unclear. This clonotype originated in a woman aged 30 to 39 with Graves' ophthalmopathy. The CDR3 nucleotides are TGTGCCAGCAGCACGACCCTGTCCCCTGAAGCTTTCTTT. It encodes CASSTTLSPEAFF.